One sample yielded the 16 T cell receptor beta chains listed below, sequenced in a study of identical twins. TCRdb reprocessed the 5' RACE reads with MiXCR, giving one entry per CDR3 protein. The sample gives roughly 230,000 distinct CDR3 sequences, about 8.3% of which show up once; less than 4% is in the top ten. In addition, the sample was reused for a study of yellow fever vaccine responses in identical twins.

Sequences were obtained from CD8+ T cells sorted from blood. The source is a young woman in good health.

This rearrangement joins TRBV14 to TRBJ2-1; no reliable D call. Trimming stripped 4 bases from V and 4 bases from J, with 8 bases between. The CDR3 consists of 13 residues. The germline CDR1 and CDR2 sequences are SGHDN and FVKESK. For the CDR3, the DNA is TGTGCCAGCAGCCGACCTAGTTACAATGAGCAGTTCTTC. Translated, it gives CASSRPSYNEQFF.

Regarding this clonotype: This CDR3 is missing its conserved last phenylalanine or tryptophan, likely due to a read error. The genes are TRBV7-8 and TRBJ2-3; 7 bases line up with TRBD1. The V gene's germline CDR1 is SGHVS and CDR2 FQNEAQ. The CDR3 extends over 15 amino acids. V trimming: 0 bases; J trimming: 5 bases; junction bases outside the gene matches: 5. Here the CDR3 reads CASSLAIDRVDTQYL. CDR3 coding DNA: TGTGCCAGCAGCTTAGCGATAGACAGGGTAGATACGCAGTATTTG.

The table lists this clonotype with many counts. This chain links TRBV12-3 or TRBV12-4 with TRBJ1-1; D uncertain. The CDR3 contains 10 residues. Trimming cost V 8 bases and J 4 bases, with 5 bases left between them. In DNA, the CDR3 is TGTGCCAGCGGGCTCACTGAAGCTTTCTTT. Translation: CASGLTEAFF.

This clonotype was seen at least ten times. The chain couples TRBV25-1 to TRBJ2-5; 7 nucleotides match TRBD2. In germline, CDR1 is MGHDK, CDR2 SYGVNS. Trimming cost V 1 base and J 1 base; bases outside gene matches: 9. There are 17 residues in the CDR3. The chain's CDR3 is CASSEWGARGFQETQYF. CDR3 nucleotide sequence: TGTGCCAGCAGTGAATGGGGTGCGCGGGGGTTCCAAGAGACCCAGTACTTC.

This clonotype came up a few times. CDR3 region: CASGLGDRGNTGELFF. CDR3 bases: TGTGCTAGTGGTTTGGGCGACAGGGGGAACACCGGGGAGCTGTTTTTT. This rearrangement joins TRBV12-5 to TRBJ2-2, with 8 bases aligning to TRBD1. With V trimmed by 1 base and J by 1 base, 2 bases remained unmatched. The CDR3 is made up of 16 amino acids. Germline V gene lookup returns CDR1 LGHNT and CDR2 FRNRAP.

This chain uses TRBV27 with TRBJ2-3; D may be TRBD1 or TRBD2 (6 bases each). Per the germline V gene, CDR1 is MNHEY and CDR2 is SMNVEV (reference sequence). The V end lost 3 bases, the J end lost 0 bases, and 13 bases lay between the germline ends. The CDR3 covers 16 residues. The CDR3 sequence is CASSFLGGLSTDTQYF. CDR3 DNA sequence: TGTGCCAGCAGTTTTTTGGGGGGCTTGAGCACAGATACGCAGTATTTT.

This chain uses TRBV4-1 with TRBJ2-7; 7 positions match TRBD1. This CDR3 region has 11 residues. Losses at the gene ends were 8 bases for V and 4 bases for J; bases not matched to a gene: 2. From germline, CDR1 is MGHRA and CDR2 YSYEKL. The CDR3 protein is CASGQEYEQYF. The CDR3 DNA is TGCGCCAGCGGACAGGAGTACGAGCAGTACTTC.

J is TRBJ1-2 and V is TRBV29-1, with unresolved D. The CDR3 runs to 14 residues. Germline CDR1 SQVTM, CDR2 ANQGSEA. V was cut by 0 bases and J by 4 bases, with 12 bases left in between. The CDR3 sequence: CSVEESRLFYGYTF. CDR3 nucleotides: TGCAGCGTTGAAGAGTCCCGGCTCTTCTATGGCTACACCTTC.

V gene TRBV20-1 combines with J gene TRBJ2-3; 8 bases align to TRBD2. The CDR3 loop spans 20 amino acids. Germline CDR1 reads DFQATT; CDR2 reads SNEGSKA (reference sequence). The junction had 20 bases not matched to a gene; V was cut back by 3 bases and J by 0 bases. CDR3 DNA: TGCAGTGCTAGGATCGGACTAGCACCTATTCTCGGGGTTAGCACAGATACGCAGTATTTT. Amino acids: CSARIGLAPILGVSTDTQYF.

This clonotype was observed a handful of times. The rearrangement uses TRBV27 and TRBJ2-1, with TRBD1 as a possible D gene (5 bases). Trimming removed 8 bases at V and 3 bases at J, with 17 bases between. Germline CDR1 and CDR2: MNHEY and SMNVEV (reference sequence). The CDR3 extends over 15 amino acids. This CDR3 reads CASGFGQPIYNEQFF. The CDR3 nucleotides read TGTGCCAGCGGCTTCGGACAACCGATCTACAATGAGCAGTTCTTC.

The chain employs TRBV19 and TRBJ2-1, with 10 bases that match TRBD2. The CDR3 length is 16 residues. V shed 5 bases and J 5 bases; nucleotides not matched to a gene: 9. CDR1 is LNHDA, CDR2 SQIVND, per germline (reference sequence). In DNA form, the CDR3 reads TGTGCCAGTAGTTGGGGGGGTGGACTAGCGGACAATGAGCAGTTCTTC. Residues: CASSWGGGLADNEQFF.

V usage is TRBV9 and J usage is TRBJ2-3; TRBD2 agrees at 8 bases. The germline gives CDR1 SGDLS, CDR2 YYNGEE. The V segment lost 3 bases and the J segment 5 bases; nucleotides outside the gene matches: 11. The length of the CDR3 is 16 residues. DNA of the CDR3: TGTGCCAGCAGCGCCTGGAGCGGGGGAATTGGAGATACGCAGTATTTT. Encoded protein: CASSAWSGGIGDTQYF.

Here the CDR3 reads CSAQEDPGRTYEQYF. As DNA, the CDR3 is TGCAGTGCGCAGGAGGACCCGGGACGGACGTACGAGCAGTACTTC. This sequence joins TRBV20-1 and TRBJ2-7; perhaps D is TRBD1 or TRBD2 (5 bases each). The germline V gene encodes CDR1 DFQATT and CDR2 SNEGSKA (reference sequence). V was clipped by 6 bases and J by 4 bases, with 22 bases between them. CDR3 length equals 15 residues.

This clonotype was observed a handful of times. The genes are TRBV5-6 and TRBJ2-3; a weak D match, TRBD2 (6 bases). CDR1 and CDR2 from the germline V gene are SGHDT and YYEEEE. The CDR3 runs to 14 residues. V dropped 4 bases and J dropped 4 bases, with 13 bases sitting between them. The CDR3: CASSRERLPDTQYF. The CDR3 DNA sequence: TGTGCCAGCAGCCGGGAGAGGTTACCAGATACGCAGTATTTT.

The gene calls are TRBV5-6 and TRBJ2-1; 8 nucleotides match TRBD1. The V and J ends lost 5 bases and 8 bases, in that order; junction bases with no gene match: 12. This CDR3 comprises 15 residues. The germline gives CDR1 SGHDT, CDR2 YYEEEE. CDR3 nucleotide sequence: TGTGCCAGCAGGGCGGGATTGACAGGGGTCCATGAGCAGTTCTTC. Translation: CASRAGLTGVHEQFF.

This clonotype was found many times. This rearrangement joins TRBV6-4 to TRBJ2-1, with 14 bases lining up with TRBD2. Trimming removed 4 bases from V and 8 bases from J; junction bases left unmatched: 4. The CDR3 is 15 amino acids. Germline V gene sequence: CDR1 MRHNA, CDR2 SNTAGT. This chain's CDR3 is CASSVTSGGADEQFF. The CDR3 DNA is TGTGCCAGCAGTGTGACTAGCGGGGGGGCGGATGAGCAGTTCTTC.